The TCR beta chain under discussion was sequenced for a study of cytomegalovirus exposure and HLA in healthy donors. As for this clone: No antigen is known for it.

The CDR3 has 13 residues. Germline V gene data show CDR1 as SGHRS and CDR2 as YFSETQ. V lost 4 bases and J 3 bases, leaving 11 bases between the germline ends. Both 60 Vbeta primers and 13 Jbeta primers went into the PCR. Sequencing was performed with immunoSEQ multiplex PCR; in TCRdb, only in-frame clones are kept and a portion is missing. The table lists 90,000 to 150,000 clones, around 72% of them singletons. Findings and limits, study-wide: In an earlier analysis, in about 530 donors, most V segments appeared productive either ~87% or ~30% of the time. Indistinguishable V segments, including TRBV6-2 and TRBV6-3, were excluded. Prediction of most subjects' HLA-A and HLA-B alleles by TCR beta sequences was reportedly accurate. Later, an analysis showed that TCR beta chains associated with HLA were more clonally expanded than others that were equally common.

The rearrangement joins TRBV5-1 to TRBJ2-7; weak D call: TRBD2 (5 bases). This TCR was sampled from a woman between 35 and 50 years old in good health and CMV-seropositive. Sequencing was performed on PBMCs. CDR3 nucleotides: TGCGCCAGCAGCCCGTGGACTGGCTACGAGCAGTACTTC. The encoded protein is CASSPWTGYEQYF.